The rows below give T cell receptor beta chains drawn from one sample of a study of cytomegalovirus exposure and HLA in healthy donors. Some clones are missing from TCRdb's copy, which holds only in-frame ones; the method was immunoSEQ multiplex PCR. The repertoire table contains about 160,000 clones. Material: PBMCs. The receptors were sampled from a woman aged 60-75 years in good health and CMV-seronegative. Both conserved end residues are part of each CDR3. A D gene is named only where the DNA matches it firmly.

j_call v_call d_call cdr3_nt cdr3_aa
TRBJ1-2 TRBV14 . TGTGCCAGCAGCCAAGACCCCAGGACTTTTTTCTATGGCTACACCTTC CASSQDPRTFFYGYTF
TRBJ1-5 TRBV30 . TGTGCCTGGAGTGTGGAAAGATCGGGGCCCCAGCATTTT CAWSVERSGPQHF
TRBJ1-5 TRBV19 . TGTGCCAGTAGTAAGGACAGCCGTAGCAATCAGCCCCAGCATTTT CASSKDSRSNQPQHF
TRBJ2-7 TRBV6-5 . TGTGCCAGCAGTTACTCATCAGGGTTTGCCTACGAGCAGTACTTC CASSYSSGFAYEQYF
TRBJ1-5 TRBV7-9 . TGTGCCAGCAGCTTTCTAGACGGGAATCAGCCCCAGCATTTT CASSFLDGNQPQHF
TRBJ2-7 TRBV29-1 . TGCAGCCTAAGAGGAGGGCAGTACTTC CSLRGGQYF
TRBJ2-7 TRBV5-1 TRBD2 TGCGCCAGCAGCCTGGGACTAGCGGGGGGGTCGGGGAACGAGCAGTACTTC CASSLGLAGGSGNEQYF
TRBJ1-2 TRBV6-1 . TGTGCCAGCAGTGAAAATTCGTATGGCTACACCTTC CASSENSYGYTF
TRBJ2-1 TRBV29-1 TRBD1 TGCAGCGCACACCGAGGGACAGGGGACAATGAGCAGTTCTTC CSAHRGTGDNEQFF
TRBJ1-1 TRBV29-1 . TGCAGCATCGGGGTACGGAACACTGAAGCTTTCTTT CSIGVRNTEAFF
TRBJ1-2 TRBV28 . TGTGCCAGCAGTTTAATAGGACAGCGCGGCTACACCTTC CASSLIGQRGYTF
TRBJ2-3 TRBV19 . TGTGCCAGTAGTATCGGAGATACGCAGTATTTT CASSIGDTQYF
TRBJ2-3 TRBV19 TRBD2 TGTGCCACCTCAGACCCGGGACTAGTACGGGATACGCAGTATTTT CATSDPGLVRDTQYF